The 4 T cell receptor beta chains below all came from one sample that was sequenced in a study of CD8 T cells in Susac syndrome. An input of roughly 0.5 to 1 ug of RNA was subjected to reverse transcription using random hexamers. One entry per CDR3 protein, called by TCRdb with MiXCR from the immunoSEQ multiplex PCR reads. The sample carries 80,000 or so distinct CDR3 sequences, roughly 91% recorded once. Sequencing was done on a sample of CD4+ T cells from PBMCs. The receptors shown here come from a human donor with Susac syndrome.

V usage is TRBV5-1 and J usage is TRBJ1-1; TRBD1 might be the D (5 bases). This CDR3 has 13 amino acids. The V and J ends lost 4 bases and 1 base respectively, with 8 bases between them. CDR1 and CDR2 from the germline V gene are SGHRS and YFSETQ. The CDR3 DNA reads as TGCGCCAGCAGCCCGGGACCGAACACTGAAGCTTTCTTT. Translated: CASSPGPNTEAFF.

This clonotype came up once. The CDR3 loop is CSARVRLASRGTQYF. The CDR3 nucleotides are TGCAGTGCTAGAGTTAGACTAGCGAGCAGAGGGACCCAGTACTTC. The gene calls are TRBV20-1 and TRBJ2-5; 8 bases agree with TRBD2. CDR1 and CDR2 from the germline V gene are DFQATT and SNEGSKA (reference sequence). V was clipped by 1 base and J by 7 bases; unmatched bases: 11. CDR3 length: 15 amino acids.

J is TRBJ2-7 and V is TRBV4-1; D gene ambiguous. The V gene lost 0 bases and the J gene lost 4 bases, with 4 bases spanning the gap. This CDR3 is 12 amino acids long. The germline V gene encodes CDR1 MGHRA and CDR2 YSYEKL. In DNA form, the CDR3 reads TGCGCCAGCAGCCAAGACTTGTACGAGCAGTACTTC. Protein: CASSQDLYEQYF.

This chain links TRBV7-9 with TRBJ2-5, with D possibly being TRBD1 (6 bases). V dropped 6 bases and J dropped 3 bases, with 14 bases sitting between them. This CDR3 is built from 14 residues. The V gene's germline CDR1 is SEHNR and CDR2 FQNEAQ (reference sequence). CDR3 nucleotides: TGTGCCAGCAGTCCCTACACAGGGAAAGAGACCCAGTACTTC. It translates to CASSPYTGKETQYF.